The TCR beta chain under discussion was sequenced for a study of OX40 agonist ivuxolimab in advanced cancers. This clone was detected only a few times. The target antigen is unknown. Clones were read by immunoSEQ multiplex PCR, and TCRdb kept only the in-frame ones, dropping some. The sample includes around 35,000 clones, 60% to 80% of them seen just once. Looked up from germline, CDR1 is MNHEY and CDR2 is SVGAGI. The V gene lost 6 bases and the J gene lost 1 base, with 13 bases spanning the gap. The CDR3 contains 15 residues. Study-level results: At doses 0.1 to 3.0 mg/kg, CD4+ and CD8+ clones expanded. Patients with a partial response at 0.1-3.0 mg/kg had among the lowest clonal expansion.

This sequence originates from an adult with an advanced solid tumor such as melanoma, head and neck, liver or kidney cancer. Sequenced material: CD4+ or CD8+ T cells sorted from blood, taken in a trial of the OX40 agonist ivuxolimab. This sequence joins TRBV6-5 and TRBJ2-4, with D perhaps given as TRBD1 or TRBD2 (5 bases each). The CDR3 loop is CASSTRGVAKNIQYF. The CDR3, as DNA: TGTGCCAGCAGCACTAGGGGTGTTGCCAAAAACATTCAGTACTTC.